One sample yielded the 12 T cell receptor beta chains listed below, sequenced in a study of T cell repertoires in cytomegalovirus infection (dated by TCRdb to about 2019). TCRdb lists the instrument as Illumina HiSeq 1500. TCRdb ran its own pipeline on the public reads, namely fastp trimming at Q25 and MiXCR clone calling, and kept in-frame beta chains. A single entry per CDR3 protein holds the most common genes and DNA from its merged rows. Here the sample has 650,000 to 850,000 distinct CDR3 sequences; 25% to 35% occur a single time. Around 13% of the sample comes from the top ten. In light of the paper, this sample's treatment or condition label describes: in vitro stimulation with specific CMV peptide epitopes to enrich CMV-specific T cells. The antigens for these receptors are not known. Sequenced here: cultured CD8+ T cells from PBMCs, sampled from culture after CMV antigen stimulation. The receptors derive from a human donor in good health (CMV status not recorded). Some clones in this sample may be carry-over from other donors' samples.

The chain carries TRBV6-5 and TRBJ1-5; perhaps TRBD1 as D (5 bases). CDR3 size: 14 residues. CDR1 and CDR2 from the germline V gene are MNHEY and SVGAGI. V shed 6 bases and J shed 4 bases, with 13 bases lying between them. The CDR3 nucleotides read TGTGCCAGCAGCGTTGACAGAGGGAATCAGCCCCAGCATTTT. Protein product: CASSVDRGNQPQHF.

This clonotype was recorded a few times. The V and J genes are TRBV6-6 and TRBJ1-2, with a possible D match to TRBD1 (6 bases). Deletions cut 5 bases from V and 8 bases from J, with 24 bases between. CDR1 and CDR2 from the germline V gene are MNHNY and SVGAGI (reference sequence). This CDR3 comprises 16 residues. The CDR3 coding sequence is TGTGCCAGCAGTCTCTCGCCTGCGGGGGCGAGGGTCGGCTACACCTTC. This sequence encodes CASSLSPAGARVGYTF.

V gene TRBV28 combines with J gene TRBJ1-1; D uncertain. Trimming pared 6 bases from V and 6 bases from J, leaving 14 bases between. Germline CDR1 reads MDHEN; CDR2 reads SYDVKM. This CDR3 has 13 amino acids. The CDR3, as DNA: TGTGCCAGCAGGTACGTGCTGAGGGCTGAAGCTTTCTTT. The encoded protein is CASRYVLRAEAFF.

There are a few counts of this clonotype. The rearrangement uses TRBV10-3 and TRBJ2-5; a possible D gene is TRBD1 (5 bases). Trimming removed 2 bases from V and 4 bases from J, with 11 bases in between. CDR1 and CDR2 (germline): ENHRY, SYGVKD. CDR3 length: 14 residues. This CDR3 is CAISEKGQPETQYF. The CDR3, as DNA: TGTGCCATCAGTGAGAAGGGGCAACCAGAGACCCAGTACTTC.

This clonotype was counted many times. The gene calls are TRBV7-9 and TRBJ2-3; D uncertain. The CDR3 runs to 14 residues. Germline CDR1 and CDR2: SEHNR and FQNEAQ (reference sequence). The ends were cut back, 2 bases at V and 4 bases at J, with 10 bases in the middle. The CDR3 loop is CASSLRVSADTQYF. DNA for the CDR3: TGTGCCAGCAGCTTAAGGGTATCAGCAGATACGCAGTATTTT.

This chain uses TRBV12-3 or TRBV12-4 with TRBJ2-1, with D maybe TRBD2 (5 bases). This CDR3 has 16 residues. The ends were cut back, 5 bases at V and 8 bases at J, with 22 bases in the middle. The DNA for the CDR3 is TGTGCCAGCAGTGAAGAACTAGGGCCCAGGTGGGATGAGCAGTTCTTC. Protein sequence: CASSEELGPRWDEQFF.

The sample holds a few counts of this clonotype. The chain joins TRBV6-1 to TRBJ2-7; D could derive from TRBD1 or TRBD2 (5 bases each). The CDR3 runs 13 residues. V lost 0 bases and J lost 3, with 6 bases in between. CDR1 and CDR2 from the germline V gene are MNHNS and SASEGT. This CDR3 is CASSEAGDYEQYV. CDR3 bases: TGTGCCAGCAGTGAAGCGGGGGACTACGAGCAGTACGTC.

The rearrangement joins TRBV5-4 to TRBJ1-2; D remains ambiguous. V was clipped by 3 bases and J by 6 bases, with 12 bases between them. This CDR3 is built from 13 residues. Germline V CDR1 and CDR2: SGHNT, YYREEE (reference sequence). The CDR3 region is CASSSGLVHGYTF. The CDR3 DNA is TGTGCCAGCAGCTCCGGGTTAGTTCATGGCTACACCTTC. Drawing the rest from reference TRBV5-4 and TRBJ1-2, the complete variable domain is ETGVTQSPTHLIKTRGQQVTLRCSSQSGHNTVSWYQQALGQGPQFIFQYYREEENGRGNFPPRFSGLQFPNYSSELNVNALELDDSALYLCASSSGLVHGYTFGSGTRLTVV.

The chain links TRBV7-2 to TRBJ2-1; either TRBD1 or TRBD2 may fit D (6 bases each). The CDR3 spans 14 residues. With 5 bases removed from V and 9 bases from J, the gap between germline ends came to 17 bases. Germline lookup yields CDR1 SGHTA and CDR2 FQGNSA. In DNA form, the CDR3 reads TGTGCCAGCAGCGACCTCATTCCGGGGGCTGAGCAGTTCTTC. Translation gives CASSDLIPGAEQFF.

The sample holds a few counts of this clonotype. This chain links TRBV15 with TRBJ2-2; D might be TRBD2 (5 bases). V was pared by 1 base and J by 7 bases, with 13 bases between. The CDR3 is made up of 15 amino acids. From germline, CDR1 is LNHNV and CDR2 YYDKDF (reference sequence). The CDR3 region is CATSRGTETFGELFF. The CDR3 nucleotides are TGTGCCACCAGCAGAGGGACTGAAACGTTCGGGGAGCTGTTTTTT.

This clonotype was detected a few times. The chain has TRBV12-5 and TRBJ1-2, with a possible D match to TRBD1 (5 bases). The CDR3 consists of 17 residues. In germline, CDR1 is LGHNT, CDR2 FRNRAP. The V gene lost 3 bases and the J gene lost 2 bases, with 19 bases spanning the gap. CDR3: CASGFLTGGETNYGYTF. The CDR3 DNA is TGTGCTAGTGGTTTCCTGACCGGAGGGGAGACGAACTATGGCTACACCTTC. Complete variable domain (other parts from reference TRBV12-5 and TRBJ1-2): DARVTQTPRHKVTEMGQEVTMRCQPILGHNTVFWYRQTMMQGLELLAYFRNRAPLDDSGMPKDRFSAEMPDATLATLKIQPSEPRDSAVYFCASGFLTGGETNYGYTFGSGTRLTVV.

This clonotype was recorded a few times. The chain has TRBV7-6 and TRBJ1-6, with TRBD1 matching 7 bases. V dropped 4 bases and J dropped 6; count of bases not matched to a gene: 21. The CDR3 runs 20 residues. Germline V gene data show CDR1 as SGHVS and CDR2 as FNYEAQ. CDR3 loop: CASSSITTGPGLSSNSPLHF. CDR3 nucleotides: TGTGCCAGCAGCTCTATAACGACAGGGCCCGGACTCTCGAGTAATTCACCCCTCCACTTT. Full variable domain (outside the CDR3, taken from reference TRBV7-6 and TRBJ1-6): GAGVSQSPRYKVTKRGQDVALRCDPISGHVSLYWYRQALGQGPEFLTYFNYEAQQDKSGLPNDRFSAERPEGSISTLTIQRTEQRDSAMYRCASSSITTGPGLSSNSPLHFGNGTRLTVT.